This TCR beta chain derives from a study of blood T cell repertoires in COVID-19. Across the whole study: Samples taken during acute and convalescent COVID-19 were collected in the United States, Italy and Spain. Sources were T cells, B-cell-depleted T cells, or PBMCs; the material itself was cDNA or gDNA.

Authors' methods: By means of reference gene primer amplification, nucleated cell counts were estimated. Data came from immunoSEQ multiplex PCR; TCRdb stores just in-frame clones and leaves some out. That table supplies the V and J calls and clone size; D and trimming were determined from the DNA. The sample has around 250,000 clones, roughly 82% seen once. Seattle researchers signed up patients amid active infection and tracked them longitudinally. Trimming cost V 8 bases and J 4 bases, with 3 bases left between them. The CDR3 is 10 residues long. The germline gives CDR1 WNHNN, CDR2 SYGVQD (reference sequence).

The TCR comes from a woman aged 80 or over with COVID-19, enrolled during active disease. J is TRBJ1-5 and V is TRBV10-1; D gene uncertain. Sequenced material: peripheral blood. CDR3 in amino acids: CASRNQPQHF. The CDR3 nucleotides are TGCGCCAGCCGGAATCAGCCCCAGCATTTT.